Given below is one TCR beta chain in context. Its antigen is undetermined. The method was immunoSEQ multiplex PCR; TCRdb's version includes in-frame clones alone and lacks a portion of them. The sample records millions of clones, approximately 90% being singletons. The sample originates from a study of shared clonotypes between healthy human individuals. Study in general: Per donor, CD8 memory used one plate, CD8 naive used two, CD4 memory used three and CD4 naive used three. Regarding the study as a whole: In contrast to clonotypes shared by all four donors, non-shared clonotypes had lower generation probabilities. The sharing of 4.5% to 6.5% of naive CD4 clonotypes was seen across a handful of donors.

This CDR3 region has 15 residues. Trimming cost V 4 bases and J 1 base, with 11 bases left between them. The genes are TRBV23-1 and TRBJ1-5, with a weak D call TRBD1 (5 bases). TRBV23-1 has ORF status, its function being uncertain. The sequencing sample was made of naive CD4+ T cells sorted from blood. Subset of the sample: CD45RA+ positively selected. This TCR was recovered from a man between 18 and 29 years old in good health. The DNA of the CDR3 is TGCGCCAGCAGTCCCCCGGAGGGGAGCAATCAGCCCCAGCATTTT. This encodes CASSPPEGSNQPQHF.